The text below deals with one T cell receptor beta chain. Its antigen is not yet known. Base qualities are missing; no much larger clone stands one base away. The data originate from a study of blood T cell repertoires in COVID-19 (TCRdb year 2020). Study-wide context: Samples from collaborators originated in the United States, Italy and Spain and spanned both the acute and convalescent phases of COVID-19. The material from the prospective study consisted of cDNA or gDNA derived from T cells, B-cell-depleted T cells, or PBMCs. Samples were obtained from the ongoing ImmuneRACE study (first 160 participants) and from some 1,200 subjects provided by 6 global collaborators. Where available, HLA class I and class II types were obtained from metadata supplied by the sample provider rather than from assay-based typing. The repertoires were released in a freely available public database meant as a resource for research on the immune response to SARS-CoV-2. The dataset comprised deeply sampled blood TCRbeta repertoires from subjects exposed to, actively infected with, or recovered from COVID-19. Sample metadata almost always included a de-identified subject ID, COVID-19 status, age in years and sex. Results the study describes overall, beyond this receptor: Clinical and demographic metadata were provided uncurated, with the amount varying by source and participant.

One collaborating source in Seattle enrolled patients during active infection and followed them longitudinally through the course of disease. Whole blood was collected in K2EDTA tubes by collaborating institutions according to the institutions' own protocols. For TCRbeta analysis, collaborator samples were shipped as frozen whole blood, as isolated PBMCs, or as DNA extracted from either sample type. CDR3 length: 14 amino acids, cysteine to phenylalanine. Only the CDR3 region is kept as DNA, spanning 42 bases read in frame from base 1. In the germline V gene, CDR1 corresponds to MNHEY and CDR2 to SVGAGI. V sheds 0 bases and J sheds 10 bases, leaving 10 bases between their ends. The immunoSEQ Assay, a bias-controlled multiplex PCR, was used to amplify TCRbeta CDR3 regions from genomic DNA. Turning to the authors' computational methods: The number of nucleated cells in each sample was estimated from the amplification of reference gene primers within the assay. To quantify the absolute abundance of each unique TCRbeta CDR3 rearrangement, sequence reads were collapsed and filtered. For each sample, productive Simpson clonality was calculated as the square root of Simpson's diversity index across productive rearrangements. What TCRdb holds here is the immuneACCESS table cut down to in-frame rearrangements. Part of the clones is not present; checked against another copy, under half of the missing clones reflect an unresolved V gene, and the others are unexplained. That table supplies the V and J calls and clone size; D and trimming were determined from the DNA. For this sample there are tens of thousands of clones; 86% appear just once. The ten largest make up 2.6% of the sample.

The sample taken for sequencing was peripheral blood. The clonotype was recovered from an elderly woman with COVID-19, enrolled during active disease. The chain is made from TRBV6-5 and TRBJ1-6; possibly the D gene is TRBD1, per 5 matching bases. The nucleotide sequence reads as follows: TGTGCCAGCAGTTACTCGAACCGGGGGTCACCCCTCCACTTT. Its amino acids are CASSYSNRGSPLHF.